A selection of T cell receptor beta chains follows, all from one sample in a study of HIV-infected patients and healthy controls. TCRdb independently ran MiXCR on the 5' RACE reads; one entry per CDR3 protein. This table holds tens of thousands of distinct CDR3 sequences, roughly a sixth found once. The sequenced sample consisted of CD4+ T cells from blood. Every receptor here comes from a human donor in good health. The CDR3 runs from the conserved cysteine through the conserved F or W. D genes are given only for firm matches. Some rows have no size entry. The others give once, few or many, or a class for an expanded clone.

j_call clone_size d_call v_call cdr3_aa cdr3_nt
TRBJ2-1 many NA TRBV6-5 CASSPDSSSYNEQFF TGTGCCAGCAGCCCGGACTCAAGCTCCTACAATGAGCAGTTCTTC
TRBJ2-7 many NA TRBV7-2 CASSLQVAYEQYF TGTGCCAGCTCGTTACAGGTAGCCTACGAGCAGTACTTC
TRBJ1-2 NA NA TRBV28 CASSLEELSGYTF TGTGCCAGCAGTTTGGAGGAACTCTCTGGCTACACCTTC
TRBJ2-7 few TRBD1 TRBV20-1 CSASADRGSYEQYF TGCAGTGCTAGCGCAGACAGGGGGTCGTACGAGCAGTACTTC
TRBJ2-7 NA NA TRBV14 CASSQVGPWLGHEQYF TGTGCCAGCAGCCAAGTAGGCCCCTGGCTGGGTCACGAGCAGTACTTC
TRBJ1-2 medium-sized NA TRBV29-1 CSVVGQRNYGYTF TGCAGCGTTGTTGGACAACGGAACTATGGCTACACCTTC
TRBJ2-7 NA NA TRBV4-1 CASSDRRAGYEQYF TGCGCCAGCAGCGACAGACGGGCTGGGTACGAGCAGTACTTC
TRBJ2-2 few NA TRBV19 CASSIVATGELFF TGTGCCAGTAGTATAGTGGCGACCGGGGAGCTGTTTTTT
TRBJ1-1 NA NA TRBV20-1 CSAWPRQIMNTEAFF TGCAGTGCTTGGCCCCGACAGATCATGAACACTGAAGCTTTCTTT
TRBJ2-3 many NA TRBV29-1 CSVGLGFTDTQYF TGCAGCGTTGGGTTAGGATTCACAGATACGCAGTATTTT
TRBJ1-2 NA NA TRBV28 CASRGQNYGYTF TGTGCCAGCAGAGGACAGAACTATGGCTACACCTTC
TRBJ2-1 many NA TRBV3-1 CASSQGRLANEQFF TGTGCCAGCAGCCAAGGTAGATTGGCCAATGAGCAGTTCTTC
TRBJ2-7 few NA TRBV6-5 CASAKEVRRSYEQYF TGTGCCAGTGCCAAGGAGGTCAGGCGATCCTACGAGCAGTACTTC
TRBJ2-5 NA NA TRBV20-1 CSARRDQETQYF TGCAGTGCTAGAAGGGACCAAGAGACCCAGTACTTC
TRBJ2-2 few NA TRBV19 CASSPSGLANTGELFF TGTGCCAGTAGTCCAAGCGGGCTCGCGAACACCGGGGAGCTGTTTTTT
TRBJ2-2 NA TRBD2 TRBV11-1 CASVLLAFANTGELFF TGTGCCAGCGTTCTACTAGCGTTCGCAAACACCGGGGAGCTGTTTTTT
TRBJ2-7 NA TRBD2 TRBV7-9 CASSVGTSYEQYF TGTGCCAGCAGCGTGGGGACTAGCTACGAGCAGTACTTC
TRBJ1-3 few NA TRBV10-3 CAIANEVHSGNTIYF TGTGCCATCGCCAACGAGGTCCACTCTGGAAACACCATATATTTT
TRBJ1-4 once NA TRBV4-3 CASSQDLGTTTNEKLFF TGCGCCAGCAGCCAAGATCTTGGCACCACAACTAATGAAAAACTGTTTTTT
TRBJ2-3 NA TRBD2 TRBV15 CATSSEIWREGPDTQYF TGTGCCACCAGCAGCGAAATCTGGCGGGAGGGCCCAGATACGCAGTATTTT
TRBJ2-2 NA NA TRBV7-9 CASSIGTPDTGELFF TGTGCCAGCAGCATCGGGACTCCCGACACCGGGGAGCTGTTTTTT
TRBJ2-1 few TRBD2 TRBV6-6 CASSYRLAGAADNEQFF TGTGCCAGCAGTTACCGGCTAGCGGGAGCTGCCGACAATGAGCAGTTCTTC
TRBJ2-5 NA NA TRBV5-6 CASSLYGRTGETQYF TGTGCCAGCAGCTTGTATGGGCGGACGGGTGAGACCCAGTACTTC
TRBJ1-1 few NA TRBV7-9 CASSFLSNTEAFF TGTGCCAGCAGCTTCTTGTCGAACACTGAAGCTTTCTTT
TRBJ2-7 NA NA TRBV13 CASSFGPGYEQYF TGTGCCAGCAGCTTTGGACCTGGTTACGAGCAGTACTTC
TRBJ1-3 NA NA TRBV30 CAWSVGSGNTIYF TGTGCCTGGAGTGTAGGCTCTGGAAACACCATATATTTT
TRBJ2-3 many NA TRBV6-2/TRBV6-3 CASSRSAGLLTDTQYF TGTGCCAGTTCAAGGTCGGCGGGGCTACTCACAGATACGCAGTATTTT
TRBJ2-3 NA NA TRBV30 CAWSVRERDTQYF TGTGCCTGGAGTGTACGGGAAAGGGATACGCAGTATTTT
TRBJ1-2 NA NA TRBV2 CASSLDSLPGYTF TGTGCCAGCAGCTTGGACAGTTTGCCTGGCTACACCTTC
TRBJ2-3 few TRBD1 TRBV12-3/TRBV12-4 CASSLLPGQAGGNTQYF TGTGCCAGCAGTTTATTGCCGGGACAGGCAGGTGGGAATACGCAGTATTTT
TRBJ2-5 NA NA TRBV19 CASSAAVSGRETQYF TGTGCCAGTAGTGCCGCTGTATCAGGGAGGGAGACCCAGTACTTC
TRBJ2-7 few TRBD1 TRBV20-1 CSARDPQGQRSYEQYF TGCAGTGCTAGAGATCCACAGGGACAGCGCAGCTACGAGCAGTACTTC
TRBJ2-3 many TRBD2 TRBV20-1 CSALGLVRATDTQYF TGCAGTGCTCTCGGACTAGTCAGGGCCACAGATACGCAGTATTTT
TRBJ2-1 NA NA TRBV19 CASRAKINEQFF TGTGCCAGTAGGGCTAAGATCAATGAGCAGTTCTTC
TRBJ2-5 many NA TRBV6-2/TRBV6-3 CASSFVAKTQYF TGTGCCAGCAGTTTTGTCGCAAAGACCCAGTACTTC
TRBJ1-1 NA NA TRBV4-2 CASSQGLGAGVMNTEAFF TGTGCCAGCAGCCAAGGCCTTGGGGCAGGAGTCATGAACACTGAAGCTTTCTTT
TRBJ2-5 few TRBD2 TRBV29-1 CSVDGGETQYF TGCAGCGTTGACGGGGGGGAGACCCAGTACTTC